The present entry profiles one T cell receptor (beta chain) with its context. Original data processing: Estimates of nucleated cell counts were drawn from the amplification of reference gene primers. The assay was immunoSEQ multiplex PCR, and TCRdb's table has in-frame clones only and misses some. The V and J calls and clone size were taken over from that table, and D and trimming were inferred from the DNA. Here the sample spans some 260,000 clones, about nine tenths being singletons. The sample belongs to a study of blood T cell repertoires in COVID-19. Background on the study: T cells, B-cell-depleted T cells, or PBMCs provided the cDNA or gDNA that served as material.

Trimming took 3 bases from V and 0 from J, leaving 12 bases between them. Germline-derived CDR1 and CDR2 are SGDLS and YYNGEE. This CDR3 has 15 residues. Participants were aged roughly 18 to 100 years from around 24 US areas. The specimen sequenced was PBMCs or T cells enriched from blood (not recorded which). The chain employs TRBV9 and TRBJ1-2, with D possibly being TRBD1 (5 bases). This sequence originates from a woman between 25 and 40 years old with acute COVID-19. CDR3 sequence: CASSESGLTNYGYTF. The CDR3 coding sequence is TGTGCCAGCAGCGAATCAGGGTTAACTAACTATGGCTACACCTTC.